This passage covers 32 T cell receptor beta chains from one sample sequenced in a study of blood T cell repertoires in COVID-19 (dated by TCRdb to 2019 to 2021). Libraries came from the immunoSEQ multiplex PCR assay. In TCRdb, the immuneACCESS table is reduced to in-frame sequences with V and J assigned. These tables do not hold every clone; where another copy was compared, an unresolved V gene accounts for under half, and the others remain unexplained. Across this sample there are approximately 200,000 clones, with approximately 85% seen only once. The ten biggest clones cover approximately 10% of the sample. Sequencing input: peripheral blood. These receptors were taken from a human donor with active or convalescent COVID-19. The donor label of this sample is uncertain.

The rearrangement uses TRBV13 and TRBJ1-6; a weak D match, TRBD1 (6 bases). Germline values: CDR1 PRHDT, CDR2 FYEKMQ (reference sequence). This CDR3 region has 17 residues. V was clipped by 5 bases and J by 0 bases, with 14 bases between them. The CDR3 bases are TGTGCCAGCAGCACCCGACAGGTTAACTCCTATAATTCACCCCTCCACTTT. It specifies CASSTRQVNSYNSPLHF.

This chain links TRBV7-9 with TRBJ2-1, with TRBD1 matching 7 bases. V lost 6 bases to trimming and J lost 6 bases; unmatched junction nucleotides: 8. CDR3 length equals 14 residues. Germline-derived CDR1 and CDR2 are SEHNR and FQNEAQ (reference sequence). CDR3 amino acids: CASRDRVNGNEQFF. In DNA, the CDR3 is TGTGCCAGCAGAGACAGGGTGAATGGCAATGAGCAGTTCTTC.

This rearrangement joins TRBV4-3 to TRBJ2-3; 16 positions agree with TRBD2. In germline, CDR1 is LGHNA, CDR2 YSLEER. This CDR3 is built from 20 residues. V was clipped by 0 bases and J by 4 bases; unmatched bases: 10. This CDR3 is CASSQDGGTSGGVGADTQYF. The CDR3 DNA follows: TGCGCCAGCAGCCAAGACGGCGGGACTAGCGGGGGGGTAGGCGCAGATACGCAGTATTTT.

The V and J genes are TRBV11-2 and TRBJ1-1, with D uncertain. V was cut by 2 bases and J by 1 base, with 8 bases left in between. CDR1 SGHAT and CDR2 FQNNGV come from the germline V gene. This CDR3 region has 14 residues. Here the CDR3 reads CASSLWAPNTEAFF. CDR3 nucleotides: TGTGCCAGCAGCTTATGGGCCCCGAACACTGAAGCTTTCTTT.

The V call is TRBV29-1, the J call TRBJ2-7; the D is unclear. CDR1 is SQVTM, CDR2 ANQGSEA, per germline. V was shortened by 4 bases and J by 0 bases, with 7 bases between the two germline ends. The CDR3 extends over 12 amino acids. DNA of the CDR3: TGCAGCGTTGGTATATCCTCCTACGAGCAGTACTTC. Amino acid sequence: CSVGISSYEQYF.

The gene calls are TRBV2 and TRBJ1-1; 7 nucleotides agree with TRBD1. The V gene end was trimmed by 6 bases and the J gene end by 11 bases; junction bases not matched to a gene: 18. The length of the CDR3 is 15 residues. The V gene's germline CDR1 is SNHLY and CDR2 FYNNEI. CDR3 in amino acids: CASSSRQGLGLFAFF. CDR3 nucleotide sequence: TGTGCCAGCAGCTCTAGACAGGGCCTAGGGTTATTTGCTTTCTTT.

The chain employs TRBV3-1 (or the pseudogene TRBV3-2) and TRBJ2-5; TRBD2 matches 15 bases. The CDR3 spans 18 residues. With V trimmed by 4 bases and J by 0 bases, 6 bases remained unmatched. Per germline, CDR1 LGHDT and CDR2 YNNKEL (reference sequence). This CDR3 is CASSPGTSGRHNQETQYF. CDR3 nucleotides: TGTGCCAGCAGCCCCGGGACTAGCGGGAGGCATAACCAAGAGACCCAGTACTTC.

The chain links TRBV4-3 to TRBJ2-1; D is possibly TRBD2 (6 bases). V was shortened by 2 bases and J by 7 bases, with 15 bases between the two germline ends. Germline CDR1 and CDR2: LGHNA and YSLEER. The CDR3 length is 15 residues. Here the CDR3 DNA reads TGCGCCAGCAGCCAACTGCAAGCGGGTACGAATGAGCAGTTCTTC. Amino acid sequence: CASSQLQAGTNEQFF.

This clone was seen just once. CDR3 loop: CASSPGILNTEAFF. In DNA, the CDR3 is TGTGCCAGCTCACCCGGGATTTTGAACACTGAAGCTTTCTTT. This sequence joins TRBV18 and TRBJ1-1; no firm D call. From germline, CDR1 is KGHSH and CDR2 LQKENI. The V end was cut by 3 bases, the J end by 0 bases, with 8 bases between. CDR3 length equals 14 residues.

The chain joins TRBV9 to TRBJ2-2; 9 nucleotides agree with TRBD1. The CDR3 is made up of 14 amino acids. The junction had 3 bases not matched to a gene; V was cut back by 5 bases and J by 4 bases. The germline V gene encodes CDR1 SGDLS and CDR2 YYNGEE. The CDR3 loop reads CASRVTGGTGELFF. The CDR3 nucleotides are TGTGCCAGCAGAGTGACAGGGGGCACCGGGGAGCTGTTTTTT.

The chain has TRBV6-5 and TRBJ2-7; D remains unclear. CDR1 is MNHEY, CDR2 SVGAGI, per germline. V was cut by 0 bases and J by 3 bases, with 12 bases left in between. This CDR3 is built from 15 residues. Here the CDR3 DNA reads TGTGCCAGCAGTTACTCTCGCGGCGGATTCTACGAGCAGTACTTC. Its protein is CASSYSRGGFYEQYF.

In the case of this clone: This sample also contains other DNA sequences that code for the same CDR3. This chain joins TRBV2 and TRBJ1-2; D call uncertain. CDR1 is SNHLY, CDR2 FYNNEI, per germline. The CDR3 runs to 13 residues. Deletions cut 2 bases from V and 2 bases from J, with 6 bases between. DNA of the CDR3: TGTGCCAGCAGTGAATGGCTGAACTATGGCTACACCTTC. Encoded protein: CASSEWLNYGYTF.

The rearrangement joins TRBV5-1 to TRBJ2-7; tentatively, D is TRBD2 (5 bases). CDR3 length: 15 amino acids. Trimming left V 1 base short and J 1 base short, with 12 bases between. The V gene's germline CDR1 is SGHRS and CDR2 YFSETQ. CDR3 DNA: TGCGCCAGCAGCTTGATCGGGGAAACTTCCTACGAGCAGTACTTC. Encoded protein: CASSLIGETSYEQYF.

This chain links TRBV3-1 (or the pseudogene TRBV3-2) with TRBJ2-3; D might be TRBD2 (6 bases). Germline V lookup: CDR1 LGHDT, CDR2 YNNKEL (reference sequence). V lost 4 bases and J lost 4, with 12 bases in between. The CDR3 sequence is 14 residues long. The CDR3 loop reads CASSLIGTSDTQYF. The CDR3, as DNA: TGTGCCAGCAGCCTAATCGGGACTTCAGATACGCAGTATTTT.

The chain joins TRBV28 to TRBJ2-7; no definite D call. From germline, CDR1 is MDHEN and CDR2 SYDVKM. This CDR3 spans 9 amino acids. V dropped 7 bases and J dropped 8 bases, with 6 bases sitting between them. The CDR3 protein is CASKTQQYF. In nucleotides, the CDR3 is TGTGCCAGCAAGACACAGCAGTACTTC.

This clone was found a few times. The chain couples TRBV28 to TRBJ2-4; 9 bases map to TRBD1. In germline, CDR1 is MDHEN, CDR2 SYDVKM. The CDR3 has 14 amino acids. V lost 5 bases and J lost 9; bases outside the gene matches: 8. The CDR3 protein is CASSPLQGAAIQYF. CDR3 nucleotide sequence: TGTGCCAGCAGTCCCTTACAGGGGGCTGCCATTCAGTACTTC.

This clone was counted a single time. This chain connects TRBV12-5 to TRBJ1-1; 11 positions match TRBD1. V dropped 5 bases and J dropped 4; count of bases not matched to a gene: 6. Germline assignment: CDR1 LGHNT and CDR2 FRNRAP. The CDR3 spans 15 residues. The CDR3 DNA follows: TGTGCTAGTGGTCGGACAGGGGGCTCGGGCACTGAAGCTTTCTTT. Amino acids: CASGRTGGSGTEAFF.

The CDR3 nucleotides read TGTGCCAGCAGCAACCCCGGGACAGGGACCGAGCAGTACTTC. This encodes CASSNPGTGTEQYF. The rearrangement links TRBV11-3 to TRBJ2-7; TRBD1 aligns across 9 bases. Germline trimming cut 5 bases from V and 6 bases from J; bases unmatched to any gene: 8. This CDR3 contains 14 residues. Germline V gene lookup returns CDR1 SGHNT and CDR2 YENEEA.

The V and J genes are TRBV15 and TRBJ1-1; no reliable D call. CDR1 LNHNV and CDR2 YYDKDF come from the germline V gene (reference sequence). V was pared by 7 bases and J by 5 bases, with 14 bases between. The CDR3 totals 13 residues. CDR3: CATTSMRRTEAFF. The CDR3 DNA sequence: TGTGCCACCACCTCAATGAGGAGGACTGAAGCTTTCTTT.

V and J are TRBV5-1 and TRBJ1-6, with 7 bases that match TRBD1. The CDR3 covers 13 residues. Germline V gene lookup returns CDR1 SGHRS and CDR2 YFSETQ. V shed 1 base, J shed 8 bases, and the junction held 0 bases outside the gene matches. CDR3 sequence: CASSLTGDSPLHF. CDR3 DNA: TGCGCCAGCAGCTTGACAGGGGATTCACCCCTCCACTTT.

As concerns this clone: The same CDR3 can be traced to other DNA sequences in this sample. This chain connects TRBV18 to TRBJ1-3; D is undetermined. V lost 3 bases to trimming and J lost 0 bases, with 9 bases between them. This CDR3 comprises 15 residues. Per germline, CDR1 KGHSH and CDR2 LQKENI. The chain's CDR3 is CASSPTALSGNTIYF. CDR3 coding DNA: TGTGCCAGCTCACCCACAGCTCTCTCTGGAAACACCATATATTTT.

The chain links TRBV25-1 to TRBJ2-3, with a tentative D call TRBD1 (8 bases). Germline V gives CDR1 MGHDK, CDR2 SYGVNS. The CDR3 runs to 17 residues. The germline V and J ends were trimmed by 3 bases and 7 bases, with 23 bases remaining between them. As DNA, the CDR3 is TGTGCCAGCAGTGAGACATTAACAGGGGGGGCTGTTTATACGCAGTATTTT. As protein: CASSETLTGGAVYTQYF.

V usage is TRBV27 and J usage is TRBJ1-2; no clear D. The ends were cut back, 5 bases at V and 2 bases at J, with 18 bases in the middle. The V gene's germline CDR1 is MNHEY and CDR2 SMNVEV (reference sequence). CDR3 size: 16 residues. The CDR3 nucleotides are TGTGCCAGCAGTCCTTACGGGAGCGGCAAAAACTATGGCTACACCTTC. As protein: CASSPYGSGKNYGYTF.

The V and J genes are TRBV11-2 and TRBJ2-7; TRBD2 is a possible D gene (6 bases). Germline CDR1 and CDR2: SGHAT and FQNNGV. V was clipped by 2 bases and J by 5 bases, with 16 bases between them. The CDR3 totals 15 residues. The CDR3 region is CASSLLVGGVHEQYF. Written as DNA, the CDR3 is TGTGCCAGCAGCTTATTAGTTGGAGGGGTACACGAGCAGTACTTC.

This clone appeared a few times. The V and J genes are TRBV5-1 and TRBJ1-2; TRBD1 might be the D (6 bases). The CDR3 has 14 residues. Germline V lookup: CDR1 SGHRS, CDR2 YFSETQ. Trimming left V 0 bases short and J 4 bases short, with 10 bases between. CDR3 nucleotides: TGCGCCAGCAGCTTGGCCGGGGGGCCCTATGGCTACACCTTC. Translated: CASSLAGGPYGYTF.

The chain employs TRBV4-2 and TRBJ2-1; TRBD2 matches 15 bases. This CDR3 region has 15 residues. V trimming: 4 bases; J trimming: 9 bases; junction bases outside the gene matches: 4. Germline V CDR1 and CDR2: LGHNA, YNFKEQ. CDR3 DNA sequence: TGTGCCAGCAGCCGGACTAGCGGGGGGGCGATTGAGCAGTTCTTC. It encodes CASSRTSGGAIEQFF.

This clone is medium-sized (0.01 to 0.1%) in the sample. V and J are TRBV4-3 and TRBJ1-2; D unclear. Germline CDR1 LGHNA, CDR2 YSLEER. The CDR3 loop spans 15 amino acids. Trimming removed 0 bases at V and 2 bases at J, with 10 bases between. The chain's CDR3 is CASSQELQSNYGYTF. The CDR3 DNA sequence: TGCGCCAGCAGCCAAGAGTTACAGTCGAACTATGGCTACACCTTC.

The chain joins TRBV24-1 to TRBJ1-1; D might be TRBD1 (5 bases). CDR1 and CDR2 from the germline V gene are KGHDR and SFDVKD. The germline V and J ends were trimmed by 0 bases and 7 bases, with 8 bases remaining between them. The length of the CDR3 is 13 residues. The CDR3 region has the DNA TGTGCCACCAGTGATTTGGGGGGGGGTGAAGCTTTCTTT. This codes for CATSDLGGGEAFF.

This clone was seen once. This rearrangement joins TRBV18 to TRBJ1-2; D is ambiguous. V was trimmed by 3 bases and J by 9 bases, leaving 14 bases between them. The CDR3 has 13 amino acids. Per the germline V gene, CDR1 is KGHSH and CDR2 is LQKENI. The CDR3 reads CASSPGEVWRYTF. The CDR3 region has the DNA TGTGCCAGCTCACCTGGGGAGGTCTGGCGCTACACCTTC. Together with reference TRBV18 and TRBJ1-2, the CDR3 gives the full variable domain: NAGVMQNPRHLVRRRGQEARLRCSPMKGHSHVYWYRQLPEEGLKFMVYLQKENIIDESGMPKERFSAEFPKEGPSILRIQQVVRGDSAAYFCASSPGEVWRYTFGSGTRLTVV.

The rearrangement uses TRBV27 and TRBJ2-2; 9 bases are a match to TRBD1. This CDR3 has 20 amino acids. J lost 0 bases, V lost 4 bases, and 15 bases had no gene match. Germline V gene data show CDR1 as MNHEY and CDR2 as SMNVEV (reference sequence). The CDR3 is CASSSKPGQGPRTNTGELFF. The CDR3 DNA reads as TGTGCCAGCAGTTCCAAACCGGGACAGGGCCCTAGAACGAACACCGGGGAGCTGTTTTTT.

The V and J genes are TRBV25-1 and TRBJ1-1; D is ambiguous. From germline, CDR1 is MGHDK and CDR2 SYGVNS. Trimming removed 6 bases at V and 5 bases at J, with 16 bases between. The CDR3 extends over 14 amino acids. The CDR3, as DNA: TGTGCCAGCAGCCTCCATGGAGGAGGGACTGAAGCTTTCTTT. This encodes CASSLHGGGTEAFF.

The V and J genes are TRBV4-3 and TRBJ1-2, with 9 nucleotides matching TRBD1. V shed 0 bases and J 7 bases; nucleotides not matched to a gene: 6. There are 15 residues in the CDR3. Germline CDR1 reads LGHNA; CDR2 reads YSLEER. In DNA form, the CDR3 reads TGCGCCAGCAGCCAAGATCGACAGGGGGGTCGTGGCTACACCTTC. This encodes CASSQDRQGGRGYTF.